A single sample gave rise to the 13 T cell receptor beta chains below, sequenced in a study of somatic mutations in cytotoxic T cells in rheumatoid arthritis. Data came from immunoSEQ multiplex PCR; TCRdb stores just in-frame clones and leaves some out. The sample lists about 23,000 clones, about four fifths seen once, with approximately 3.8% in the top ten. The sample comprised CD8+ T cells sorted from blood. The receptors here all came from an adult with rheumatoid arthritis.

This chain's CDR3 is CSVEVMKETYEQYF. Written as DNA, the CDR3 is TGCAGCGTTGAAGTAATGAAGGAGACCTACGAGCAGTACTTC. The chain combines TRBV29-1 with TRBJ2-7; D is ambiguous. V was pared by 1 base and J by 2 bases, with 12 bases between. The CDR3 contains 14 residues. Germline V gene lookup returns CDR1 SQVTM and CDR2 ANQGSEA.

The chain employs TRBV6-1 and TRBJ1-6, with TRBD1 as a possible D gene (5 bases). This CDR3 has 15 residues. Trimming pared 2 bases from V and 9 bases from J, leaving 14 bases between. Germline V gene lookup returns CDR1 MNHNS and CDR2 SASEGT. The CDR3 region has the DNA TGTGCCAGCAGTGAATACAAGGGCCAGGGTTCACCCCTCCACTTT. Residues: CASSEYKGQGSPLHF.

The V gene is TRBV11-1, the J gene TRBJ1-1; maybe TRBD1 (5 bases). This CDR3 is 17 amino acids long. The V gene's germline CDR1 is SGHAT and CDR2 FQDESV (reference sequence). V shed 5 bases and J shed 4 bases, with 23 bases lying between them. CDR3 sequence: CASSGEGLVGEGTEAFF. The CDR3 coding sequence is TGTGCCAGCAGCGGAGAGGGTTTGGTAGGGGAGGGCACTGAAGCTTTCTTT.

The chain recombines TRBV5-6 with TRBJ2-5; 10 bases agree with TRBD2. Per the germline V gene, CDR1 is SGHDT and CDR2 is YYEEEE. V lost 0 bases and J lost 4; bases outside the gene matches: 6. The CDR3 is 16 amino acids. DNA of the CDR3: TGTGCCAGCAGCTTGGCGCCAGCGGGGGGGCGAGAGACCCAGTACTTC. This codes for CASSLAPAGGRETQYF. Combining the CDR3 with reference TRBV5-6 and TRBJ2-5 gives the whole variable domain DAGVTQSPTHLIKTRGQQVTLRCSPKSGHDTVSWYQQALGQGPQFIFQYYEEEERQRGNFPDRFSGHQFPNYSSELNVNALLLGDSALYLCASSLAPAGGRETQYFGPGTRLLVL.

This clone was seen a single time. V and J are TRBV25-1 and TRBJ2-5; 8 bases are shared with TRBD1. This CDR3 spans 17 amino acids. V lost 2 bases, J lost 3 bases, and 11 bases stayed unmatched. Germline assignment: CDR1 MGHDK and CDR2 SYGVNS. Here the CDR3 DNA reads TGTGCCAGCAGTGAACGCCGAGGGCAGGGGGCCGAAGAGACCCAGTACTTC. The encoded protein is CASSERRGQGAEETQYF.

The chain links TRBV7-2 to TRBJ2-7; no definite D call. From germline, CDR1 is SGHTA and CDR2 FQGNSA. This CDR3 is built from 15 residues. V gave up 2 bases and J gave up 6 bases, with 17 bases separating them. The CDR3: CASSLPLVGWGEQYF. For the CDR3, the DNA is TGTGCCAGCAGCTTACCGCTGGTGGGATGGGGCGAGCAGTACTTC.

This chain's CDR3 is CASSEATDRDSYEQYF. DNA for the CDR3: TGTGCCAGCAGTGAAGCGACCGACAGGGACTCCTACGAGCAGTACTTC. The chain couples TRBV2 to TRBJ2-7, with 7 bases aligning to TRBD1. The CDR3 sequence is 16 residues long. Trimming cost V 0 bases and J 0 bases; bases outside gene matches: 5. Per germline, CDR1 SNHLY and CDR2 FYNNEI. The variable domain in full, completed from reference TRBV2 and TRBJ2-7, reads EPEVTQTPSHQVTQMGQEVILRCVPISNHLYFYWYRQILGQKVEFLVSFYNNEISEKSEIFDDQFSVERPDGSNFTLKIRSTKLEDSAMYFCASSEATDRDSYEQYFGPGTRLTVT.

The CDR3, as DNA: TGTGCCAGCAGCTTAGGACTAGCGGGGGATTACGAGCAGTACTTC. This encodes CASSLGLAGDYEQYF. The chain couples TRBV11-1 to TRBJ2-7; 12 nucleotides line up with TRBD2. Germline CDR1 and CDR2: SGHAT and FQDESV (reference sequence). V was clipped by 1 base and J by 4 bases; unmatched bases: 2. This CDR3 region has 15 residues.

The chain couples TRBV29-1 to TRBJ1-5, with 9 positions matching TRBD1. Looked up from germline, CDR1 is SQVTM and CDR2 is ANQGSEA. V trimming: 6 bases; J trimming: 9 bases; junction bases outside the gene matches: 9. This CDR3 spans 13 amino acids. CDR3 nucleotides: TGCAGCGTGGGACAGGGTGATGGGGGGCCCCAGCATTTT. Its translation: CSVGQGDGGPQHF. The variable domain in full, completed from reference TRBV29-1 and TRBJ1-5, reads SAVISQKPSRDICQRGTSLTIQCQVDSQVTMMFWYRQQPGQSLTLIATANQGSEATYESGFVIDKFPISRPNLTFSTLTVSNMSPEDSSIYLCSVGQGDGGPQHFGDGTRLSIL.

This clone was counted a single time. The CDR3 coding sequence is TGTGCCAGCAGCCCCACAGGGACCGGGTCCTACAATGAGCAGTTCTTC. It translates to CASSPTGTGSYNEQFF. The genes are TRBV6-4 and TRBJ2-1, with D perhaps TRBD1 (6 bases). The germline V gene has CDR1 MRHNA and CDR2 SNTAGT. The CDR3 totals 16 residues. Trimming pared 6 bases from V and 1 base from J, leaving 16 bases between.

The gene calls are TRBV5-1 and TRBJ2-7, with 9 bases aligning to TRBD2. The CDR3 is made up of 15 amino acids. V trimming: 2 bases; J trimming: 4 bases; junction bases outside the gene matches: 7. The V gene's germline CDR1 is SGHRS and CDR2 YFSETQ. The CDR3 DNA follows: TGCGCCAGCAGCTTACGGAGCGGGGGGCTGTACGAGCAGTACTTC. Translated: CASSLRSGGLYEQYF.

The chain uses TRBV29-1 and TRBJ2-7; D remains unclear. This CDR3 region has 13 residues. The germline V gene has CDR1 SQVTM and CDR2 ANQGSEA. Trimming removed 0 bases at V and 0 bases at J, with 6 bases between. The CDR3 region has the DNA TGCAGCGTTGAAGACACGTCCTCCTACGAGCAGTACTTC. Encoded protein: CSVEDTSSYEQYF.

The rearrangement joins TRBV7-9 to TRBJ2-3; 9 bases map to TRBD2. V gave up 2 bases and J gave up 1 base; unmatched junction bases: 4. Germline V lookup: CDR1 SEHNR, CDR2 FQNEAQ (reference sequence). The CDR3 has 16 amino acids. The CDR3 loop reads CASSLLSGGRTDTQYF. The CDR3 DNA sequence: TGTGCCAGCAGCTTATTAAGCGGGGGGCGCACAGATACGCAGTATTTT. The entire variable domain, with the rest obtained from reference TRBV7-9 and TRBJ2-3, is as follows: DTGVSQNPRHKITKRGQNVTFRCDPISEHNRLYWYRQTLGQGPEFLTYFQNEAQLEKSRLLSDRFSAERPKGSFSTLEIQRTEQGDSAMYLCASSLLSGGRTDTQYFGPGTRLTVL.